A selection of T cell receptor beta chains follows, all from one sample in a study of glioma-infiltrating T cells after dendritic cell vaccination. Produced via immunoSEQ multiplex PCR; TCRdb's table is partial and in-frame only. Of tens of thousands of clones listed, 81% are singletons. Sequencing used blood, obtained before dendritic cell vaccination. These receptors were collected from a human donor with glioblastoma. Both conserved end residues are part of each CDR3. The D gene is left open where the match is weak. Expanded clones are given a class, and other clones once, few, many or no size at all.

CDR3 DNA: TGTGCCAGCAGCATTCGACAGGGAACTGAAGCTTTCTTT
CDR3 protein: CASSIRQGTEAFF
D gene: TRBD1
V gene: TRBV7-3
J gene: TRBJ1-1
CDR3 length: 13
clone size: .

CDR3 DNA: TGTGCTAGTGGACTACCGGGACTGGAAGAGACCCAGTACTTC
CDR3 protein: CASGLPGLEETQYF
D gene: .
V gene: TRBV12-5
J gene: TRBJ2-5
CDR3 length: 14
clone size: .

CDR3 DNA: TGTGCCAGCAGTTATCAGACAGGGGAGACAGATACGCAGTATTTT
CDR3 protein: CASSYQTGETDTQYF
D gene: TRBD1
V gene: TRBV6-5
J gene: TRBJ2-3
CDR3 length: 15
clone size: .

CDR3 DNA: TGTGCCAGCAGCTCGGGACTGCTTAACACTGAAGCTTTCTTT
CDR3 protein: CASSSGLLNTEAFF
D gene: .
V gene: TRBV7-6
J gene: TRBJ1-1
CDR3 length: 14
clone size: few

CDR3 DNA: TGCGCCAGCAGCCAAGAACGGACAGCGAACTACGAGCAGTACTTC
CDR3 protein: CASSQERTANYEQYF
D gene: .
V gene: TRBV4-3
J gene: TRBJ2-7
CDR3 length: 15
clone size: .

CDR3 DNA: TGTGCCAGCAGTTACTCCGGACAGGGAGAAGGAGGCTACACCTTC
CDR3 protein: CASSYSGQGEGGYTF
D gene: TRBD1
V gene: TRBV6-5
J gene: TRBJ1-2
CDR3 length: 15
clone size: .

CDR3 DNA: TGCAGCGTTGGGGGGGAGGGCACTGAAGCTTTCTTT
CDR3 protein: CSVGGEGTEAFF
D gene: .
V gene: TRBV29-1
J gene: TRBJ1-1
CDR3 length: 12
clone size: .

CDR3 DNA: TGTGCCAGCAGCTTAGTATCGGGACAGTTCCAAGAGACCCAGTACTTC
CDR3 protein: CASSLVSGQFQETQYF
D gene: TRBD1
V gene: TRBV7-2
J gene: TRBJ2-5
CDR3 length: 16
clone size: once

CDR3 DNA: TGTGCCAGCAGCCACGAGACTAGCGGGGGGGAACAAGAGACCCAGTACTTC
CDR3 protein: CASSHETSGGEQETQYF
D gene: TRBD2
V gene: TRBV4-2
J gene: TRBJ2-5
CDR3 length: 17
clone size: once

CDR3 DNA: TGTGCCAGCTCACCAAGGACAGGAGATCAGCCCCAGCATTTT
CDR3 protein: CASSPRTGDQPQHF
D gene: TRBD1
V gene: TRBV18
J gene: TRBJ1-5
CDR3 length: 14
clone size: .

CDR3 DNA: TGTGCCAGCAGCTTAAGCCAAACTGTCCATGGCTACACCTTC
CDR3 protein: CASSLSQTVHGYTF
D gene: .
V gene: TRBV7-9
J gene: TRBJ1-2
CDR3 length: 14
clone size: .

CDR3 DNA: TGTGCCAGCTCACCAGGGTCAGGGATGGCTAACTATGGCTACACCTTC
CDR3 protein: CASSPGSGMANYGYTF
D gene: .
V gene: TRBV18
J gene: TRBJ1-2
CDR3 length: 16
clone size: .

CDR3 DNA: TGTGCCAGCAGCTTACAGGGTACGTCCTACGAGCAGTACTTC
CDR3 protein: CASSLQGTSYEQYF
D gene: .
V gene: TRBV7-3
J gene: TRBJ2-7
CDR3 length: 14
clone size: few

CDR3 DNA: TGTGCCAGCAGCTTAGGGGGCGCATCCTACGAGCAGTACTTC
CDR3 protein: CASSLGGASYEQYF
D gene: .
V gene: TRBV11-2
J gene: TRBJ2-7
CDR3 length: 14
clone size: .

CDR3 DNA: TGCGCCAGCAGCACACAGACAGGGGCGTCAGATACGCAGTATTTT
CDR3 protein: CASSTQTGASDTQYF
D gene: TRBD1
V gene: TRBV5-1
J gene: TRBJ2-3
CDR3 length: 15
clone size: .